Listed here are 9 T cell receptor beta chains from one sample, sequenced in a study of T cell responses to AZD1222 COVID-19 vaccine. Using immunoSEQ multiplex PCR, the repertoire was profiled, and TCRdb retains in-frame clones only, with some absent. The sample includes approximately 130,000 clones, 88% of them seen just once. The source material was peripheral blood, sampled 28 days after the second AZD1222 dose. The source is an adult who received the AZD1222 COVID-19 vaccine.

The chain couples TRBV2 to TRBJ1-1; possible D gene TRBD1, 5 bases. Germline V gene sequence: CDR1 SNHLY, CDR2 FYNNEI. The CDR3 contains 14 residues. V was pared by 10 bases and J by 0 bases, with 15 bases between. In DNA, the CDR3 is TGTGCCACCACCTACGCGGGGCTGAACACTGAAGCTTTCTTT. Protein: CATTYAGLNTEAFF.

V and J are TRBV12-3 or TRBV12-4 and TRBJ2-2; D is ambiguous. The CDR3 is 13 residues long. V was pared by 2 bases and J by 4 bases, with 5 bases between. The CDR3 reads CASSLLSTGELFF. The CDR3 DNA reads TGTGCCAGCAGTTTATTAAGCACCGGGGAGCTGTTTTTT.

Written as DNA, the CDR3 is TGTGCCAGCTCACCAGCGGACAGGATGGATAATCAGCCCCAGCATTTT. This encodes CASSPADRMDNQPQHF. The chain has TRBV18 and TRBJ1-5; 7 positions match TRBD1. V shed 2 bases and J 4 bases; nucleotides not matched to a gene: 8. Germline CDR1 reads KGHSH; CDR2 reads LQKENI. The CDR3 is made up of 16 amino acids.

This clone was picked up one time. The rearrangement uses TRBV9 and TRBJ1-4; D is unclear. Germline assignment: CDR1 SGDLS and CDR2 YYNGEE. The CDR3 contains 16 residues. Trimming took 4 bases from V and 0 from J, leaving 13 bases between them. Here the CDR3 reads CASSSRGGTTNEKLFF. DNA of the CDR3: TGTGCCAGCAGCTCCCGGGGAGGGACAACTAATGAAAAACTGTTTTTT.

The chain uses TRBV7-2 and TRBJ2-3; D not resolved. Trimming cost V 2 bases and J 2 bases, with 8 bases left between them. This CDR3 is 14 amino acids long. The germline V gene encodes CDR1 SGHTA and CDR2 FQGNSA. The CDR3 nucleotides read TGTGCCAGCAGCTTAACGCGACACACAGATACGCAGTATTTT. Translated: CASSLTRHTDTQYF.

V and J are TRBV18 and TRBJ2-2; D call uncertain. V was clipped by 0 bases and J by 1 base, with 3 bases between them. Germline lookup yields CDR1 KGHSH and CDR2 LQKENI. There are 14 residues in the CDR3. The CDR3 DNA follows: TGTGCCAGCTCACCACCCAAGAACACCGGGGAGCTGTTTTTT. Residues: CASSPPKNTGELFF. Complete variable domain (other parts from reference TRBV18 and TRBJ2-2): NAGVMQNPRHLVRRRGQEARLRCSPMKGHSHVYWYRQLPEEGLKFMVYLQKENIIDESGMPKERFSAEFPKEGPSILRIQQVVRGDSAAYFCASSPPKNTGELFFGEGSRLTVL.

The V and J genes are TRBV19 and TRBJ1-2, with 9 bases identical to TRBD1. CDR3 length: 14 residues. The germline V gene encodes CDR1 LNHDA and CDR2 SQIVND (reference sequence). The V gene end was trimmed by 5 bases and the J gene end by 3 bases; junction bases not matched to a gene: 4. The CDR3 is CASSYGQGHYGYTF. The CDR3 DNA reads as TGTGCCAGTAGTTACGGACAGGGGCACTATGGCTACACCTTC. Filled out from reference TRBV19 and TRBJ1-2, the complete variable domain reads DGGITQSPKYLFRKEGQNVTLSCEQNLNHDAMYWYRQDPGQGLRLIYYSQIVNDFQKGDIAEGYSVSREKKESFPLTVTSAQKNPTAFYLCASSYGQGHYGYTFGSGTRLTVV.

This clone appeared a few times. The junction does not match germline at one end; this may be a read error. The V call is TRBV5-1, the J call TRBJ1-1; D may be TRBD1 (5 bases). Germline lookup yields CDR1 SGHRS and CDR2 YFSETQ. This CDR3 has 15 amino acids. CDR3 in DNA: TGCGCCAGCAGTTTGGACGGCCTGGGGGACACTGAAGCTTTCTTT. Protein: CASSLDGLGDTEAFF.

V gene TRBV7-8 combines with J gene TRBJ2-7, with 10 nucleotides matching TRBD2. The V and J ends lost 6 bases and 0 bases, in that order; junction bases with no gene match: 5. CDR1 is SGHVS, CDR2 FQNEAQ, per germline. This CDR3 has 15 amino acids. CDR3 DNA: TGTGCCAGCAGACAAGCGGGAGGGAGCTCCTACGAGCAGTACTTC. Its protein product is CASRQAGGSSYEQYF.